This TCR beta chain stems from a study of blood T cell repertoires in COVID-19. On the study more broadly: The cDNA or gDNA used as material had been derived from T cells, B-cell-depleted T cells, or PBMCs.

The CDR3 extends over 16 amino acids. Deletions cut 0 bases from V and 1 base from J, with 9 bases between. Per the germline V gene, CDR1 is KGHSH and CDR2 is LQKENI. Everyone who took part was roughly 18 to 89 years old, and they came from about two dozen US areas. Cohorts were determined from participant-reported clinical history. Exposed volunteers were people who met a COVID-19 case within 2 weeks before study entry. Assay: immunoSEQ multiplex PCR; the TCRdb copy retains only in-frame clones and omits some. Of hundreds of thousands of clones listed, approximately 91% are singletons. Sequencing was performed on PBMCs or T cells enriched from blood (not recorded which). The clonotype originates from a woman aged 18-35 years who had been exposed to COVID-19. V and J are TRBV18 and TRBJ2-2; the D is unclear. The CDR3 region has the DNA TGTGCCAGCTCACCACCGACGAGACAGAACACCGGGGAGCTGTTTTTT. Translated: CASSPPTRQNTGELFF. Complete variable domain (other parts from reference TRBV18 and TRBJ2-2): NAGVMQNPRHLVRRRGQEARLRCSPMKGHSHVYWYRQLPEEGLKFMVYLQKENIIDESGMPKERFSAEFPKEGPSILRIQQVVRGDSAAYFCASSPPTRQNTGELFFGEGSRLTVL.